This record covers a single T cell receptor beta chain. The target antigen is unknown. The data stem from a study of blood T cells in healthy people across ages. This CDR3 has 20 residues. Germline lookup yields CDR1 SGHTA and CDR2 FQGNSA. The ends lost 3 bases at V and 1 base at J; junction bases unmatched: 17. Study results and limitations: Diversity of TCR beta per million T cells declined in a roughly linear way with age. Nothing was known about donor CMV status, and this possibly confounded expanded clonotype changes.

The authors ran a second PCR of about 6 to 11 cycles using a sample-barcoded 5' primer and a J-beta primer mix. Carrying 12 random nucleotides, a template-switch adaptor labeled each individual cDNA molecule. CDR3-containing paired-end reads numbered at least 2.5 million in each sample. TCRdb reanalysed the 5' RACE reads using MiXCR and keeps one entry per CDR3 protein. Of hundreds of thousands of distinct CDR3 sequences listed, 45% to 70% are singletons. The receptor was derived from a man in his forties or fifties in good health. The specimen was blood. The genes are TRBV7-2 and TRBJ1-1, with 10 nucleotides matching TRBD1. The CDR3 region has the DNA TGTGCCAGCAGCTTGAGGGGGCCGAGACAGGGGGCAAGGGAGAACACTGAAGCTTTCTTT. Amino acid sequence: CASSLRGPRQGARENTEAFF. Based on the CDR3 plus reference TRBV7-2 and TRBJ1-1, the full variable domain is GAGVSQSPSNKVTEKGKDVELRCDPISGHTALYWYRQSLGQGLEFLIYFQGNSAPDKSGLPSDRFSAERTGGSVSTLTIQRTQQEDSAVYLCASSLRGPRQGARENTEAFFGQGTRLTVV.